Listed below are T cell receptor beta chains from one sample, sequenced in a study of cytomegalovirus exposure and HLA in healthy donors. Generated by immunoSEQ multiplex PCR, the TCRdb table keeps only in-frame clones and is missing some. The sample lists 100,000 to 150,000 clones; approximately 75% were seen once. Input material: PBMCs. All receptors derive from a man aged 25-45 years in good health and CMV-seronegative. Both conserved end residues are part of each CDR3. D genes are given only for firm matches. Clone size is shown for a subset of rows, as once, few, many or a class of expanded clone.

j_call clone_size v_call d_call cdr3_aa cdr3_nt
TRBJ1-2 . TRBV28 . CASRTIGVWNYGYTF TGTGCCAGCCGGACTATTGGGGTTTGGAACTATGGCTACACCTTC
TRBJ1-1 few TRBV7-9 TRBD1 CASSPPGGYTEAFF TGTGCCAGCAGCCCACCAGGGGGGTACACTGAAGCTTTCTTT
TRBJ2-1 . TRBV10-3 TRBD2 CAISVEAGARFNEQFF TGTGCCATCAGTGTTGAAGCGGGGGCGAGGTTCAATGAGCAGTTCTTC
TRBJ1-6 . TRBV5-6 TRBD1 CASSSRSGTAYSPLHF TGTGCCAGCAGCTCTCGATCCGGGACAGCTTATTCACCCCTCCACTTT
TRBJ1-2 . TRBV2 . CASTSGGGYYGYTF TGTGCCAGCACTTCGGGAGGAGGGTACTATGGCTACACCTTC
TRBJ2-3 . TRBV11-2 . CASSLEWGRTDTQYF TGTGCCAGCAGCTTAGAATGGGGCCGCACAGATACGCAGTATTTT
TRBJ2-2 . TRBV2 . CASKGGGPSGELFF TGTGCCAGCAAAGGGGGGGGGCCTTCCGGGGAGCTGTTTTTT
TRBJ1-5 . TRBV2 . CASNRAGFQPQHF TGTGCCAGCAACCGTGCAGGGTTTCAGCCCCAGCATTTT
TRBJ2-7 . TRBV10-3 TRBD2 CAISDTSGGLSYEQYF TGTGCCATCAGTGATACTAGCGGGGGCTTATCCTACGAGCAGTACTTC
TRBJ2-2 . TRBV28 TRBD1 CASSFDGRGYTGELFF TGTGCCAGCAGTTTTGACGGCAGGGGGTACACCGGGGAGCTGTTTTTT
TRBJ2-3 . TRBV5-1 TRBD2 CASSLAGGVPDTQYF TGCGCCAGCAGCTTGGCCGGGGGGGTTCCAGATACGCAGTATTTT
TRBJ1-2 . TRBV28 TRBD1 CASSSGQGAGGYTF TGTGCCAGCAGTTCGGGACAGGGGGCAGGTGGCTACACCTTC
TRBJ1-5 . TRBV6-1 . CASGRHRVSNQPQHF TGTGCCAGTGGGAGACACAGGGTTAGCAATCAGCCCCAGCATTTT
TRBJ1-2 few TRBV4-3 . CASSQGLYYGYTF TGCGCCAGCAGCCAGGGCCTCTACTATGGCTACACCTTC
TRBJ2-3 . TRBV4-2 . CASSPGAETDTQYF TGTGCCAGCAGCCCGGGAGCGGAGACAGATACGCAGTATTTT
TRBJ1-1 . TRBV6-6 . CASSSYQGRTEAFF TGTGCCAGCAGTTCCTATCAGGGTCGCACTGAAGCTTTCTTT
TRBJ1-1 . TRBV9 . CASSTLGVWSTEAFF TGTGCCAGCAGCACCCTAGGAGTGTGGAGCACTGAAGCTTTCTTT
TRBJ2-7 . TRBV5-4 TRBD1 CASSLDLGQGAHEQYF TGTGCCAGCAGCTTGGATTTGGGACAGGGGGCCCACGAGCAGTACTTC
TRBJ1-1 . TRBV5-1 . CAGAGLTEAFF TGCGCCGGTGCAGGTCTCACTGAAGCTTTCTTT
TRBJ2-1 . TRBV28 TRBD2 CASTSLAGGHYNEQFF TGTGCCAGCACCTCACTAGCGGGGGGACACTACAATGAGCAGTTCTTC
TRBJ2-3 . TRBV18 TRBD1 CASSRRTGVVREDTQYF TGTGCCAGCTCACGGCGGACAGGGGTGGTTCGGGAAGATACGCAGTATTTT
TRBJ2-3 . TRBV28 . CASRNREADTQYF TGTGCCAGCAGGAACAGGGAAGCAGATACGCAGTATTTT
TRBJ2-5 . TRBV10-3 TRBD2 CATGASGGSQYF TGTGCCACCGGGGCTAGCGGGGGGTCCCAGTACTTC
TRBJ1-1 once TRBV4-1 . CASSQEIAGTEAFF TGCGCCAGCAGCCAAGAGATCGCGGGCACTGAAGCTTTCTTT
TRBJ2-5 . TRBV4-2 TRBD2 CASSQVTSGVGETQYF TGTGCCAGCAGCCAGGTTACTAGCGGGGTTGGAGAGACCCAGTACTTC
TRBJ2-1 . TRBV11-3 . CASSLGGQSSYNEQFF TGTGCCAGCAGCTTAGGCGGACAGAGCTCCTACAATGAGCAGTTCTTC
TRBJ1-6 . TRBV5-1 TRBD1 CASSTGGQGSYSPLHF TGCGCCAGCAGCACGGGCGGACAGGGGAGTTATTCACCCCTCCACTTT
TRBJ2-2 . TRBV9 TRBD1 CASSVDRANTGELFF TGTGCCAGCAGCGTCGACAGGGCGAACACCGGGGAGCTGTTTTTT
TRBJ1-2 once TRBV6-5 . CASSRSRNYGYTF TGTGCCAGCAGTCGGTCCAGGAACTATGGCTACACCTTC
TRBJ2-1 . TRBV10-2 TRBD2 CASSGRGGSYNEQFF TGCGCCAGCAGTGGGCGGGGGGGTTCCTACAATGAGCAGTTCTTC
TRBJ2-2 . TRBV5-6 . CASSWGPGELFF TGTGCCAGCAGCTGGGGGCCTGGGGAGCTGTTTTTT
TRBJ1-1 . TRBV14 . CASSHPLGQPTEAFF TGTGCCAGCAGCCACCCCTTGGGGCAGCCCACTGAAGCTTTCTTT
TRBJ1-2 . TRBV7-9 TRBD1 CSSSAWGQGLNGYTF TGTTCCAGCAGCGCCTGGGGACAGGGGCTCAATGGCTACACCTTC